These 3 T cell receptor beta chains share one sample of origin, sequenced in a study of blood T cell repertoires in COVID-19. The table came from immunoSEQ multiplex PCR; TCRdb's copy has only in-frame clones and leaves some out. The sample holds 150,000 to 180,000 clones; under 90% are singletons and the top ten take roughly 0.6%. Source material: peripheral blood. All receptors come from a man aged 60 to 69 with acute or convalescent COVID-19.

This clone was picked up one time. This sequence joins TRBV5-1 and TRBJ1-4; 7 bases agree with TRBD1. CDR1 and CDR2 (germline): SGHRS, YFSETQ. J was trimmed by 4 bases and V by 4 bases; bases with no gene match: 7. This CDR3 is built from 15 residues. CDR3 amino acids: CASSQTGTDNEKLFF. Here the CDR3 DNA reads TGCGCCAGCAGCCAAACTGGGACAGATAATGAAAAACTGTTTTTT. The full variable domain, rest sourced from reference TRBV5-1 and TRBJ1-4, is KAGVTQTPRYLIKTRGQQVTLSCSPISGHRSVSWYQQTPGQGLQFLFEYFSETQRNKGNFPGRFSGRQFSNSRSEMNVSTLELGDSALYLCASSQTGTDNEKLFFGSGTQLSVL.

This rearrangement joins TRBV15 to TRBJ1-3, with D tentatively TRBD1 (6 bases). CDR1 is LNHNV and CDR2 is YYDKDF in the germline V gene (reference sequence). Trimming left V 8 bases short and J 0 bases short, with 17 bases between. The CDR3 is 16 amino acids. The CDR3 protein is CATSSQGGISGNTIYF. CDR3 DNA: TGTGCCACCTCCTCACAGGGAGGGATCTCTGGAAACACCATATATTTT.

V gene TRBV5-4 combines with J gene TRBJ2-2; 8 nucleotides line up with TRBD1. Germline V CDR1 and CDR2: SGHNT, YYREEE (reference sequence). The V and J ends lost 3 bases and 6 bases, in that order; junction bases with no gene match: 10. The CDR3 is made up of 16 amino acids. CDR3 DNA sequence: TGTGCCAGCAGCTCCTTAGACAGGGGAGGCGCCGGGGAGCTGTTTTTT. It translates to CASSSLDRGGAGELFF.